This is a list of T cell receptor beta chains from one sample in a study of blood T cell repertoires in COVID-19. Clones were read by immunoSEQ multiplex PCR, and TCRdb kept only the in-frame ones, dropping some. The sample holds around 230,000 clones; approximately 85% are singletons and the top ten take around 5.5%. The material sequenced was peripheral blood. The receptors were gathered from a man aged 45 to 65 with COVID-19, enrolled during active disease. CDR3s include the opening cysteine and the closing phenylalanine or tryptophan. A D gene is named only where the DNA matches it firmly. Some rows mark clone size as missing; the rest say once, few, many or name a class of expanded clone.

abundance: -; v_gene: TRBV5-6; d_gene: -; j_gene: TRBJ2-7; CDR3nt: TGTGCCAGCAGCTTATTCCCTTTGGCAACCTACGAGCAGTACTTC; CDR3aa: CASSLFPLATYEQYF
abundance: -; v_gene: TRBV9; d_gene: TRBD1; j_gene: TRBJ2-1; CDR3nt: TGTGCCAGCAGCGTAGGGGGACAGGGGGCCAATGAGCAGTTCTTC; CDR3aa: CASSVGGQGANEQFF
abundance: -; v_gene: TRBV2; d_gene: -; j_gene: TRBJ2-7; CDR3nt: TGTGCCAGCAGTGTTCCCTCAGGGGTAAACGAGCAGTACTTC; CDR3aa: CASSVPSGVNEQYF
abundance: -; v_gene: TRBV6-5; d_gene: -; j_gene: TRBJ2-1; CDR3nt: TGTGCCAGCAGACACCTGGGGGCCCTACCTCATGAGCAGTTCTTC; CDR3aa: CASRHLGALPHEQFF
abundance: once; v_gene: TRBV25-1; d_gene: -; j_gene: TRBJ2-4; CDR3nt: TGTGCCAGCAGTGAATCCCACAGACAAAACATTCAGTACTTC; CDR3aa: CASSESHRQNIQYF
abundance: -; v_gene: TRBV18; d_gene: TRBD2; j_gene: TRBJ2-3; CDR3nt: TGTGCCAGCTCACCACAGGGAGGGACAGATACGCAGTATTTT; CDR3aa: CASSPQGGTDTQYF
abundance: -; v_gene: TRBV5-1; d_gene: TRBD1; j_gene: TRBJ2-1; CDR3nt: TGCGCCAGCAGCTTGGGCTTCCGGGACAGGGGGCCCGGTGAGCAGTTCTTC; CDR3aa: CASSLGFRDRGPGEQFF
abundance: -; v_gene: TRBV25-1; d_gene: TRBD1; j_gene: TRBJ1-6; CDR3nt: TGTGCCAGCAGTGACCGACAGGGCGAGAATTCACCCCTCCACTTT; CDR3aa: CASSDRQGENSPLHF
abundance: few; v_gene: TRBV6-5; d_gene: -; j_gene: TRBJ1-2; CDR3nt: TGTGCCAGCAGTCCTCTGGGGCACTATGGCTACACCTTC; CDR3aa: CASSPLGHYGYTF
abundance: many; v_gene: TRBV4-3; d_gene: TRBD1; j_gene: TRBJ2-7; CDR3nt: TGCGCCAGCAGCCAAGAGATGGACAGGGACTCCTACGAGCAGTACTTC; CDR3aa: CASSQEMDRDSYEQYF
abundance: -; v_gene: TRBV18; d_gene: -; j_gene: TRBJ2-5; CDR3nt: TGTGCCAGCTCCCCCGGACAGCAAGAGACCCAGTACTTC; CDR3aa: CASSPGQQETQYF
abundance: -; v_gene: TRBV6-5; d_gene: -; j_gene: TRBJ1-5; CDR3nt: TGTGCCAGCAGAGAGGGTCCTGACCAGCCCCAGCATTTT; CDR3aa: CASREGPDQPQHF
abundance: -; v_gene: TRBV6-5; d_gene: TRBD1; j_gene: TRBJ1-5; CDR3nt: TGTGCCAGCAGTTACTCAGGGCCAGGGGGCGGGCCCCAGCATTTT; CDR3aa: CASSYSGPGGGPQHF
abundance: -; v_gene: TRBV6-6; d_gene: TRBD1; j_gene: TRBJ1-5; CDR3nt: TGTGCCAGCAGTTACTCGGACAGGGTGGACGATCAGCCCCAGCATTTT; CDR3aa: CASSYSDRVDDQPQHF
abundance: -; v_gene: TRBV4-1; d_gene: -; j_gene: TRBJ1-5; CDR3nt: TGCGCCAGCAGCCAAGTTAACAGGGAGGGTCAGCCCCAGCATTTT; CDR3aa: CASSQVNREGQPQHF
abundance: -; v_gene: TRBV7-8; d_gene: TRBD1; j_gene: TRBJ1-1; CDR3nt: TGTGCCAGCAGCGTCTCGGGACAGCTGAACACTGAAGCTTTCTTT; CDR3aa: CASSVSGQLNTEAFF
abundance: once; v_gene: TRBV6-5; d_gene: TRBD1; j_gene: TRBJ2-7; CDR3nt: TGTGCCAGCAGCCCAGACAGGGTGTCCTACGAGCAGTACTTC; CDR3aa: CASSPDRVSYEQYF
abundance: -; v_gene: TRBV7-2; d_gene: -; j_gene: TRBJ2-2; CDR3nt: TGTGCCAGCAGCTTATCCCCTGAGAGCACCGGGGAGCTGTTTTTT; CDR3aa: CASSLSPESTGELFF
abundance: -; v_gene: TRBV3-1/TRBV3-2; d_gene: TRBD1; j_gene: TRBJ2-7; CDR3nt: TGTGCCAGCAGCCCCACAGGGGACTACGAGCAGTACTTC; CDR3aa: CASSPTGDYEQYF
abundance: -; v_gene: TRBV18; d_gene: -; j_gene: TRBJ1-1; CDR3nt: TGTGCCAGCTCACCCCGGGACTTACAGATGAACACTGAAGCTTTCTTT; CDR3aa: CASSPRDLQMNTEAFF
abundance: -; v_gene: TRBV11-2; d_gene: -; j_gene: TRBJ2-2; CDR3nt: TGTGCCAGCAGCCCGTTTTCTCCCGGGGAGCTGTTTTTT; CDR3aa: CASSPFSPGELFF
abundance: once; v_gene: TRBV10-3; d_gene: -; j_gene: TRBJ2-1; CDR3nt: TGTGCCATTCAGGACAGCTACAATGAGCAGTTCTTC; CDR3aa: CAIQDSYNEQFF
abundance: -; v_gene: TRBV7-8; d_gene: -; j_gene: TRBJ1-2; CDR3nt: TGTGCCAGCAGCTTACGAACCCGGGTCTTTTATGGCTACACCTTC; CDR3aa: CASSLRTRVFYGYTF
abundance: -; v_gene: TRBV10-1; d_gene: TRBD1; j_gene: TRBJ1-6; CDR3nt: TGCGCCAGCAGTCCTCACTCCGGGTCACCTAACGACAGGGGTAATTCACCCCTCCACTTT; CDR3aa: CASSPHSGSPNDRGNSPLHF
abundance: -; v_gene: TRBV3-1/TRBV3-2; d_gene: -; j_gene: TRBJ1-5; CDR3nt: TGTGCCAGCAGCCAAGGAGGGGGGGGTCAGCCCCAGCATTTT; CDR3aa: CASSQGGGGQPQHF
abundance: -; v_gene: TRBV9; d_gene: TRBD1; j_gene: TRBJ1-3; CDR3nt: TGTGCCAGCAGCACCCAGACAGGGCTTCCTGGAAACACCATATATTTT; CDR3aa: CASSTQTGLPGNTIYF
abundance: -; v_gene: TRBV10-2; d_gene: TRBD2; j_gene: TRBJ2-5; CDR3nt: TGCGCCAGCAGTGAGGCTAGCGGGGGGGCCGGGGAGACCCAGTACTTC; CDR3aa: CASSEASGGAGETQYF
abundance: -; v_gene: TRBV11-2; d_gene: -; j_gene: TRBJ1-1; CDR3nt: TGTGCCAGCCGTCCCTTTAATCGGAGGAGCACTGAAGCTTTCTTT; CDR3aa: CASRPFNRRSTEAFF
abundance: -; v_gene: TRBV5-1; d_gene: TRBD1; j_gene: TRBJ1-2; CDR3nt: TGCGCCAGCAGCTTGGCGGGACAGGGGGCGCGTGGCTACACCTTC; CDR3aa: CASSLAGQGARGYTF
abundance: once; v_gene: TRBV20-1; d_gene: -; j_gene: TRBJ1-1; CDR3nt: TGCAGTGCTAGTGACTCAGCAGGGGCTTTCTTT; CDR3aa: CSASDSAGAFF
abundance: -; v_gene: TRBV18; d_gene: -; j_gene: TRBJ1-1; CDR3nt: TGTGCCAGCTCACCGGCAACAGGGAGGGTCACTGAAGCTTTCTTT; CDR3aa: CASSPATGRVTEAFF
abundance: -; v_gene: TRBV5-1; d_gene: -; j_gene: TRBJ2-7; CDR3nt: TGCGCCAGCAGCTCACTATCTGGGGCTAAAAGTGGCGAGCAGTACTTC; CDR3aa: CASSSLSGAKSGEQYF
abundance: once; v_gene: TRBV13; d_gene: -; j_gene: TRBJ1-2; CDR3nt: TGTGCCAGCAGCCGCTGGGAGACACTAAACTATGGCTACACCTTC; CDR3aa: CASSRWETLNYGYTF
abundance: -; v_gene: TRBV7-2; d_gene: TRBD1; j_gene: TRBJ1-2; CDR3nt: TGTGCCAGCAGCGAAAGGACAGGGGCTAACTATGGCTACACCTTC; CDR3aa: CASSERTGANYGYTF
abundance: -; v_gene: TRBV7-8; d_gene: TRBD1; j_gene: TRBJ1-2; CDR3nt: TGTGCCAGCAGCTTTTGGGACAGACCTAACTATGGCTACACCTTC; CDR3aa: CASSFWDRPNYGYTF
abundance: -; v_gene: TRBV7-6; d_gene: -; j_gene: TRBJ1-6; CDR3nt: TGTGCCAGCAGCTCCTCCTACAGGGTCGCTAATTCACCCCTCCACTTT; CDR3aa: CASSSSYRVANSPLHF
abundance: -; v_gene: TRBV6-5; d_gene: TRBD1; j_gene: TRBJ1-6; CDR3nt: TGTGCCAGCAGTTACGGTACAGGGGGAAATAATTCACCCCTCCACTTT; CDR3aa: CASSYGTGGNNSPLHF
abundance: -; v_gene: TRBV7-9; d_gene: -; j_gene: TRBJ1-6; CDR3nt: TGTGCCAGCAGCTTTGTTCGGAATTCACCCCTCCACTTT; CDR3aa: CASSFVRNSPLHF
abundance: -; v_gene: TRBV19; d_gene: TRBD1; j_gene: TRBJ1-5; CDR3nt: TGTGCCAGTAGTATGTTGAGGACAGGGGATATACAGCCCCAGCATTTT; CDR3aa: CASSMLRTGDIQPQHF
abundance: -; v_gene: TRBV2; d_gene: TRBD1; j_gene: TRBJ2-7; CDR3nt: TGTGCCAGCAGTGGTAGAAACAGGGGTGGCGAGCAGTACTTC; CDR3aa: CASSGRNRGGEQYF
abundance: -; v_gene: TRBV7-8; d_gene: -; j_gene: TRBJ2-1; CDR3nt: TGTGCCAGCAGCTTAGGGCGGGATGGGAGTCGGTCCTACAATGAGCAGTTCTTC; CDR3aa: CASSLGRDGSRSYNEQFF
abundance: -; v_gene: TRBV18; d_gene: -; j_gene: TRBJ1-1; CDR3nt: TGTGCCAGCTCACCAGCAGGGATGAACACTGAAGCTTTCTTT; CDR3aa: CASSPAGMNTEAFF
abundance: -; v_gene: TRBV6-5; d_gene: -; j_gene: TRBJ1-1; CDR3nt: TGTGCCAGCAGGTCTGCAACTCGGGGGAACACTGAAGCTTTCTTT; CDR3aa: CASRSATRGNTEAFF
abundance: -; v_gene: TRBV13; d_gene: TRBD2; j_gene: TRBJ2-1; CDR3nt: TGTGCCAGCGAGCGGGGGGGCAGCAATGAGCAGTTCTTC; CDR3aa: CASERGGSNEQFF
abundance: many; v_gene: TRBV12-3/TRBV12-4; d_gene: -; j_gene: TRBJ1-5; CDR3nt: TGTGCCAGCAGTACAGGGTATCAGCCCCAGCATTTT; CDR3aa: CASSTGYQPQHF
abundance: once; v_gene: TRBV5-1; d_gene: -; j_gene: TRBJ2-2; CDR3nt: TGCGCCAGCAGCACAATTGGACAGAAGAAAGGTGTCACCGGGGAGCTGTTTTTT; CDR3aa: CASSTIGQKKGVTGELFF
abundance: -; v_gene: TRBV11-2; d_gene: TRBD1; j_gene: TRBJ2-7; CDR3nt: TGTGCCAGCAGCTCAACACTCGGACAGGCGAACCCGGGGGAGCAGTACTTC; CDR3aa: CASSSTLGQANPGEQYF
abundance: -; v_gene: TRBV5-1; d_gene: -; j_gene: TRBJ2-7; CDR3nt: TGCGCCAGCAGGAGGTCCTACGAGCAGTACTTC; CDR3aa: CASRRSYEQYF
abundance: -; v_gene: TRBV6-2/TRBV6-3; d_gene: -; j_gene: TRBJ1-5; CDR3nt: TGTGCCAGCAGTTACGGCCGGGTTGGAAATCAGCCCCAGCATTTT; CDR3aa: CASSYGRVGNQPQHF
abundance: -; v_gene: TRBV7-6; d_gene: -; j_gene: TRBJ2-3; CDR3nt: TGTGCCAGCAGCAATTTTTACAGGGATGGCACAGATACGCAGTATTTT; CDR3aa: CASSNFYRDGTDTQYF
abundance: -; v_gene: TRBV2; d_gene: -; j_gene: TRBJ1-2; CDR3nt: TGTGCCAGCACCCAGGGTAGGGGCTCCTATGGCTACACCTTC; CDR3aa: CASTQGRGSYGYTF
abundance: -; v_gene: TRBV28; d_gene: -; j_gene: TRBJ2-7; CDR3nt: TGTGCCAGCAAAGAGAGCTCCTACGAGCAGTACTTC; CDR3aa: CASKESSYEQYF
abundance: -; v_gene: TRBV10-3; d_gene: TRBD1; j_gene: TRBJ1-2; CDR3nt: TGTGCCATCAGTGAAATTGGACAGGAGGGGGGCTACACCTTC; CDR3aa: CAISEIGQEGGYTF
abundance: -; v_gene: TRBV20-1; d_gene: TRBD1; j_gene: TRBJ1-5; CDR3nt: TGCAGTGCTAGTGCTCGGACAGGCCGGTATAGCAATCAGCCCCAGCATTTT; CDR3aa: CSASARTGRYSNQPQHF
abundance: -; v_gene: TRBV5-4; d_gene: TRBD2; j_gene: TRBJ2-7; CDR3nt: TGTGCCAGCAGCCAGACCAGGACTAGCGGGGGGTCCTACGAGCAGTACTTC; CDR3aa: CASSQTRTSGGSYEQYF
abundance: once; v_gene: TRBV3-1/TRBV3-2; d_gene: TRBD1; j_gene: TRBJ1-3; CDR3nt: TGTGCCAGCAGCCAAGAACCTTGGGACAGAGACTCTGGAAACACCATATATTTT; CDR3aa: CASSQEPWDRDSGNTIYF
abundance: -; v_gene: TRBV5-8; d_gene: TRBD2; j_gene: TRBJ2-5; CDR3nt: TGTGCCAGCAGCAGCGGGACTAGACACCAAGAGACCCAGTACTTC; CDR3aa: CASSSGTRHQETQYF
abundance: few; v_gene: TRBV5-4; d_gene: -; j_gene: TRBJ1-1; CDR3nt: TGTGCCAGCAGCTTGTCCCCGTGGGGGGGGAACACTGAAGCTTTCTTT; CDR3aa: CASSLSPWGGNTEAFF
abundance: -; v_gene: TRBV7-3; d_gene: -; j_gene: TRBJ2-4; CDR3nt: TGTGCCAGCAGCCTCCAGGGGGCCAAAAACATTCAGTACTTC; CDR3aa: CASSLQGAKNIQYF